The subject of this entry is one TCR beta chain. Its antigen is undetermined. Germline and junction disagree at one end, which may indicate a read error. Three rounds of nested PCR, following a modified ARM-PCR protocol, produced the TCRbeta library. TCRdb independently ran MiXCR on the multiplex PCR reads; one entry per CDR3 protein. The data show 100,000 to 120,000 distinct CDR3 sequences, around 82% seen once. The entry originates in a study of tumor and adjacent non-tumor tissue in lung cancer. General study points: Tumor tissue had significantly higher TCR diversity than normal lung.

The length of the CDR3 is 16 residues. Looked up from germline, CDR1 is SGHNT and CDR2 is YYREEE (reference sequence). RNA was extracted from bulk tissue without any cell sorting. The chain has TRBV5-4 and TRBJ1-1; 10 bases agree with TRBD1. This sequence originates from a man aged 65-85 years with non-small cell lung cancer. Sequenced sample: lung tumor tissue. The CDR3 loop reads CASRPTGGGKNSEAFF. CDR3 coding DNA: TGCGCCAGCAGGCCGACAGGGGGCGGGAAGAACAGTGAAGCTTTCTTT.